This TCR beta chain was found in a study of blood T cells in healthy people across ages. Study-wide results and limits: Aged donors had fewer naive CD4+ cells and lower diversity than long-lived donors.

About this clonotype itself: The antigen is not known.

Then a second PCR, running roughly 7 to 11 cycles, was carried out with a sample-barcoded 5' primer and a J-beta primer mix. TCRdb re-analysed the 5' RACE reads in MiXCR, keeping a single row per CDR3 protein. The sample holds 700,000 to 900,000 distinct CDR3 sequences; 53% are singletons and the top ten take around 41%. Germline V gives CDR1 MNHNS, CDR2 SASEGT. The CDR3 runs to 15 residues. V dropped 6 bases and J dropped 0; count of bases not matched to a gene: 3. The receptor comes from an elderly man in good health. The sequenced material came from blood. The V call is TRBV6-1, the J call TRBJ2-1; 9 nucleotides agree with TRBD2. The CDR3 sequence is CASRGTSPSYNEQFF. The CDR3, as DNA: TGTGCCAGCAGAGGGACTAGCCCCTCCTACAATGAGCAGTTCTTC.